This T cell receptor (beta chain) was sequenced for a study of Graves' ophthalmopathy and Graves' hyperthyroidism. The authors amplified TCR beta CDR3 regions, and they did so from RNA transcripts for repertoire sequencing. An initial RT-PCR round employing HTBI primers preceded a second-round multiplex PCR. TCRdb called the multiplex PCR reads again in MiXCR, with one record for every CDR3 protein. Among around 1,200,000 distinct CDR3 sequences, about two fifths were seen once, and the ten largest hold roughly 11%. The study recruited hyperthyroidism patients aged 18 to 65 who were newly diagnosed, under 2 months' duration. This clonotype was seen many times. The antigen remains unidentified. General study findings and limits: Most expanded thyroid clonotypes above 0.001 frequency also appeared in blood.

The TCR originated in an adult man with Graves' hyperthyroidism. Sequencing was carried out using peripheral blood or thyroid tissue (not recorded which).

CDR3 in amino acids: CAIRAANVLTF. DNA of the CDR3: TGTGCCATCAGGGCGGCCAACGTCCTGACTTTC. This chain uses TRBV10-3 with TRBJ2-6; D uncertain. Deletions cut 6 bases from V and 6 bases from J, with 3 bases between. Germline CDR1 ENHRY, CDR2 SYGVKD. The CDR3 runs 11 residues.